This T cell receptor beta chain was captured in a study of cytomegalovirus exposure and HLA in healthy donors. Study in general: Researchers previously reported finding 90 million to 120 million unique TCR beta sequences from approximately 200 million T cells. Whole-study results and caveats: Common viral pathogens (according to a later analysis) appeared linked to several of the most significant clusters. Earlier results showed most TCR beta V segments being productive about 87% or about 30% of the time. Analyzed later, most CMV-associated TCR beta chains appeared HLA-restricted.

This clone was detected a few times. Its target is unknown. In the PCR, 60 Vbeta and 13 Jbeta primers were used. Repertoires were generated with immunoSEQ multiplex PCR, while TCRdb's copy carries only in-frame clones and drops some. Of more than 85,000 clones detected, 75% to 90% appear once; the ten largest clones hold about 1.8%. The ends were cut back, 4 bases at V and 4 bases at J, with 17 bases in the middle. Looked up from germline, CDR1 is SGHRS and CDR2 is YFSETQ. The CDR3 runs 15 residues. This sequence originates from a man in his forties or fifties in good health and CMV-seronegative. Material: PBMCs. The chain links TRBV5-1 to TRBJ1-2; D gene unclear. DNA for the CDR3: TGCGCCAGCAGCAGGGAGGCCCTTAGAGGCTATGGCTACACCTTC. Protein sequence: CASSREALRGYGYTF.